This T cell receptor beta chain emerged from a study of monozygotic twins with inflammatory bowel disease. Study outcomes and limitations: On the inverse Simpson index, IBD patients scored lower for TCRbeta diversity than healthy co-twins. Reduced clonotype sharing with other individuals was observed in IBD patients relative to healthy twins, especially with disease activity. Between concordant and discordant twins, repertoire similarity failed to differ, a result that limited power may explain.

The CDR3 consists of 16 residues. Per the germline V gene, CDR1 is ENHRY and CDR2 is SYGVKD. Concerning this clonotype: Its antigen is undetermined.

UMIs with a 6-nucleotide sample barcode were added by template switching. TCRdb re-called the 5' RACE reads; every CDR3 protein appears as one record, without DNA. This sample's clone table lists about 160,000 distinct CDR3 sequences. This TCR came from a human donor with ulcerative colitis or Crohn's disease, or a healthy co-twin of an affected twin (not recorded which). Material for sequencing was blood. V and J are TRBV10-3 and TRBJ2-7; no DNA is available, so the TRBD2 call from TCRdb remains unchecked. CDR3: CAISEIGLADSYEQYF.